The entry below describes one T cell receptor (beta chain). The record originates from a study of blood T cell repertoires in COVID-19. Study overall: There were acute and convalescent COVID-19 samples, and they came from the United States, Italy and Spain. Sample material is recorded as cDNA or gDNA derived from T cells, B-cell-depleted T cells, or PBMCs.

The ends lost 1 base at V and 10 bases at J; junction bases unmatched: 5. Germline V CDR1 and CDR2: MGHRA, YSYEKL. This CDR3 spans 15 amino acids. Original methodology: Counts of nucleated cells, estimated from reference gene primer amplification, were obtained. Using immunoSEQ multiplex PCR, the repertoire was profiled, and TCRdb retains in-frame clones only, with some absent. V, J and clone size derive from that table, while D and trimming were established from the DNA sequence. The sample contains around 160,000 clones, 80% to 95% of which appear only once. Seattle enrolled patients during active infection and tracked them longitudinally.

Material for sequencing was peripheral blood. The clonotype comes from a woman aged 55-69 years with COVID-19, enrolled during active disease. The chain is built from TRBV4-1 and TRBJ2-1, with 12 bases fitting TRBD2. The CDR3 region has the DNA TGCGCCAGCAGCCAAGGTCTAGCGGGGGGGCGGGAGCAGTTCTTC. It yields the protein CASSQGLAGGREQFF.